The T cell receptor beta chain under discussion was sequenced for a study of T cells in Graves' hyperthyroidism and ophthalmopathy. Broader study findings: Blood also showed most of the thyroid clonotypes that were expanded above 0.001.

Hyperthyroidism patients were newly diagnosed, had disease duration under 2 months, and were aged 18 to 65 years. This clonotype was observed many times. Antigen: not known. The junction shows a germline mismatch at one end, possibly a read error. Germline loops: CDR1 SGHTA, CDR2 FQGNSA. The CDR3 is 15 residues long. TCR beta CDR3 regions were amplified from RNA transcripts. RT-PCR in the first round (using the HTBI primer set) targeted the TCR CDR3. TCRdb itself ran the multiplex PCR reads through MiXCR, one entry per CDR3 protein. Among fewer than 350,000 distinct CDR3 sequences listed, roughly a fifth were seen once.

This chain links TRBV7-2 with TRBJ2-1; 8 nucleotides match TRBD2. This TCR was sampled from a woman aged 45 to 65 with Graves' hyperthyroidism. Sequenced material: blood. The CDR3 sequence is CASSSNSGNYNEQFF. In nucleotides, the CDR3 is TGTGCCAGCAGCTCAAATAGCGGGAACTACAATGAACAGTTCTTC.